The 5 T cell receptor beta chains reported below all come from one sample, sequenced in a study of cytomegalovirus exposure and HLA in healthy donors (dated by TCRdb to the late 2010s). Library prep was done by the immunoSEQ multiplex PCR assay. For the multiplex PCR, a mixture combining 60 forward primers for TCR Vbeta segments and 13 reverse primers for TCR Jbeta segments was used. The immuneACCESS repertoire file appears here via TCRdb, limited to in-frame rearrangements. These files lack a portion of the clones; in checked studies, under half of the deficit traces to unresolved V genes, and the cause of the others is not known. The sample profile shows approximately 190,000 clones; about 84% of them were found once. Of the sample, less than 15% is held by the ten largest clones. The sequenced sample consisted of PBMCs. All receptors derive from a woman in her twenties or thirties in good health and CMV-seropositive.

This chain connects TRBV6-6 to TRBJ2-2, with a tentative D call TRBD2 (6 bases). In germline, CDR1 is MNHNY, CDR2 SVGAGI (reference sequence). The V and J ends lost 10 bases and 6 bases respectively, with 12 bases between them. The CDR3 totals 12 residues. The DNA for the CDR3 is TGTGCCACCATGGCGGGGCCCGGGGAGCTGTTTTTT. Amino acid sequence: CATMAGPGELFF.

This chain links TRBV6-6 with TRBJ2-7, with TRBD2 matching 10 bases. The CDR3 consists of 15 residues. The germline V gene encodes CDR1 MNHNY and CDR2 SVGAGI (reference sequence). With 5 bases clipped from V and 5 bases from J, the junction kept 9 bases outside the gene matches. CDR3 sequence reads: CASSQLAGVSHEQYF. The CDR3 nucleotides read TGTGCCAGCAGTCAGCTAGCGGGGGTGTCCCACGAGCAGTACTTC.

V and J are TRBV6-5 and TRBJ1-2; possibly TRBD1 for D (5 bases). V lost 5 bases and J lost 8, with 12 bases in between. Germline assignment: CDR1 MNHEY and CDR2 SVGAGI. CDR3 length: 12 residues. The CDR3 protein is CASSLQGSGYTF. In nucleotides, the CDR3 is TGTGCCAGCAGTCTCCAGGGCAGCGGCTACACCTTC.

The V call is TRBV7-9, the J call TRBJ2-1, with 7 positions matching TRBD2. V gave up 7 bases and J gave up 8 bases; unmatched junction bases: 2. Germline CDR1 SEHNR, CDR2 FQNEAQ (reference sequence). This CDR3 has 11 amino acids. The CDR3 DNA follows: TGTGCCAGCACCAGCGGGGATGAGCAGTTCTTC. Translation: CASTSGDEQFF.

This chain joins TRBV10-3 and TRBJ2-1; D gene unclear. The V and J ends lost 0 bases and 8 bases respectively, with 20 bases between them. The CDR3 length is 17 residues. The V gene's germline CDR1 is ENHRY and CDR2 SYGVKD. CDR3 sequence reads: CAISESLNPLARDEQFF. In DNA form, the CDR3 reads TGTGCCATCAGTGAGTCTTTAAACCCCCTCGCCCGGGATGAGCAGTTCTTC.